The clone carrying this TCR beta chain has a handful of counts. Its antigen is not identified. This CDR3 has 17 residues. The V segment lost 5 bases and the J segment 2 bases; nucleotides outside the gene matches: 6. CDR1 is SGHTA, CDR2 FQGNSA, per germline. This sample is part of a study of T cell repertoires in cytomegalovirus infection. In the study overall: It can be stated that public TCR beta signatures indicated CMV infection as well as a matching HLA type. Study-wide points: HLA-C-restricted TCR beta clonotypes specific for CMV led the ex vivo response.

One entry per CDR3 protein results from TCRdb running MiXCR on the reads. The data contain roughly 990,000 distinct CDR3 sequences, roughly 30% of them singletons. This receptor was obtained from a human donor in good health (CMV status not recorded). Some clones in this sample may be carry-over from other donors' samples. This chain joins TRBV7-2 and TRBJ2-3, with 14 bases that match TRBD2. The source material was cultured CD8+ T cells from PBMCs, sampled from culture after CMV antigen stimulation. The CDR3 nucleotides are TGTGCCAGCAGCCCCCAGGGACTAGCGGGGGACACAGATACGCAGTATTTT. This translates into CASSPQGLAGDTDTQYF.